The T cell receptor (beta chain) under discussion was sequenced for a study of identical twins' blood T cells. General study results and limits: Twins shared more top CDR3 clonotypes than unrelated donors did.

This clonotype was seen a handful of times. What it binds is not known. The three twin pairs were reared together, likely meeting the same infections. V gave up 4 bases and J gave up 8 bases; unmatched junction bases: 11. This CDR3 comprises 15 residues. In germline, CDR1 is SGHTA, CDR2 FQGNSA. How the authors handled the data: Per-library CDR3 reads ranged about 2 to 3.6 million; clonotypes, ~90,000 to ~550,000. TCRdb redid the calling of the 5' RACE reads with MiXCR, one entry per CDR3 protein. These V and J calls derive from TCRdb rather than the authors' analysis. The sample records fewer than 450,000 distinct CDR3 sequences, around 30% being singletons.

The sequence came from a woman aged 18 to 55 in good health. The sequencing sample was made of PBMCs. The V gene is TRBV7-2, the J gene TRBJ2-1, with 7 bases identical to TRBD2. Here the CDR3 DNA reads TGTGCCAGCAGCTCCACTAGCGCATACGGCCATGAGCAGTTCTTC. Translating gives CASSSTSAYGHEQFF. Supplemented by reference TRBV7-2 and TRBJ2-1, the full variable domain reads GAGVSQSPSNKVTEKGKDVELRCDPISGHTALYWYRQSLGQGLEFLIYFQGNSAPDKSGLPSDRFSAERTGGSVSTLTIQRTQQEDSAVYLCASSSTSAYGHEQFFGPGTRLTVL.